The sequence of this T cell receptor beta chain was determined in a study of cytomegalovirus exposure and HLA in healthy donors (dated by TCRdb to about 2017). The study in broad terms: According to an earlier analysis of 587 of the donors, roughly 180 million T cells yielded 117 million unique TCR beta sequences and roughly 280 Gb of sequence data. Among 398 genotyped donors of the cohort, an average of 235,054 unique TCR beta nucleotide sequences were sequenced per donor, 15% to 20% of them non-productive. The study was designed to test whether signatures of past pathogen exposure could be identified by cataloging public T cell receptors. The number of donors typed differed by locus, with about 629-640 for A, B, C, DRB1 and DQB1, around 520 for DQA1, approximately 580 for DPA1, and roughly 450 for DPB1. Of the 398 genotyped donors, 75% to 85% were placed in the genetic ancestry cluster associated with self-reported Caucasian donors. Along with the approximately 650-subject first cohort, a separate validation cohort of around 110 different subjects was used. An early release covering around 630 HLA-typed donors comprised around 300 gigabases of sequencing data and some 79 million unique TCR sequences. The T cell repertoires of under 750 subjects were profiled by immunosequencing and related to cytomegalovirus serostatus. Because of strong linkage in the cohort, five DR-DQ haplotypes were treated as single units for association and clustering. To decide whether each TCR beta V gene segment behaved as functional or pseudogenic, an earlier analysis of some 570 of the donors relied on high-throughput TCR beta sequencing. The study combined high-throughput TCR immunosequencing, statistical association of individual TCRs with disease status, and machine learning to predict cytomegalovirus infection status. Donor age, sex, ethnicity and CMV serostatus were compiled alongside the repertoire data. In a later analysis, previously published TCR beta repertoires from 666 donors were re-analyzed and high-resolution HLA genotyping was added so that TCR occurrence patterns could be studied. Genome-wide SNP genotypes for about 55% of the roughly 670 donors were used in a later genetic analysis, which treated that subset as a discovery cohort. Every repertoire in the discovery cohort had been generated on one and the same sequencing platform. In the later analysis, no new phenotypic data were used to find candidate immune exposures; instead, reliance was placed on TCR beta sequences and their occurrence across donors. Both class I and class II loci were covered by HLA typing, at four-digit resolution. The full study reports these points: In a later analysis, TCR association rates were found to vary across HLA loci, with the most associated TCRs seen for DRB1 alleles and the fewest for HLA-C alleles. It was suggested by the authors that the approach could potentially be generalized to other disease states and immunological phenotypes. Some IMGT-functional V segments, including TRBV6-2 and TRBV6-3, could not be told apart with the 87-base-pair reads, so those segments were excluded. Most TCR sequences were seen in very few donors, while some public TCRs were found in many individuals. Cytomegalovirus status was reported to be diagnosed by the classifier with high specificity and sensitivity in both the original and validation cohorts. A cluster of highly shared sequence variants was judged likely to be a technical artifact of the sequencing pipeline. Only TCR beta chains were sequenced in this cohort, and the absence of alpha or paired-chain data limited detectable features. The only immune exposure information available for the cohort was CMV serostatus. Because counts were too low, approximately 15 rarely observed V segments, including chromosome 9 orphons, were excluded from the earlier analysis of several hundred of the donors. Most CMV-associated TCR beta chains appeared to be HLA-restricted in a later analysis, and the HLA associations seemed to be driven largely by CMV exposure. A further reported finding was that TCR beta sequences accurately predicted the HLA-A and HLA-B alleles for most subjects in the first cohort. Correlated functional status among segregating V segments might be attributable to linkage disequilibrium, but an unknown experimental factor could not be ruled out. A later genetic analysis reported fewer N-insertions in productive TCRs among donors in an Asian-associated ancestry cluster than the roughly 700-donor mean. A later analysis reported that several top co-occurrence clusters appeared linked to parvovirus B19, influenza, CMV and Epstein-Barr virus. At a false discovery rate of 0.05, a later analysis linked approximately 18,000 TCR beta sequences to specific HLA alleles. A few of the identified cytomegalovirus-associated TCR beta chains were confirmed in vitro to be specific for cytomegalovirus antigens. When HLA alleles, especially DR and DQ, strongly co-occurred, TCR associations were difficult to assign to individual alleles. In the study, some 160 TCR beta chains were listed as associated with cytomegalovirus. In an earlier analysis of roughly 560 of the donors, most TCR beta V segments were observed in productive rearrangements about 90% or about 30% of the time, broadly matching IMGT annotations. In a later genetic analysis, a missense DCLRE1C variant was associated with V-gene and J-gene trimming of TCR beta chains, and the association was replicated in an independent cohort. Sequencing depth was assumed to be roughly uniform across donors in the presence/absence analyses, though that assumption may not hold. A later analysis found that HLA-associated TCR beta chains were more clonally expanded and had lower generation probabilities than equally common non-associated chains. Because some donors lacked HLA typing at each locus, the association tests relied only on the typed subset.

A remark on this clone: There is no known antigen for this receptor. Per-base quality was not reported, and no clone a single base away is much larger than it.

Based on the germline V gene, the CDR1 and CDR2 sequences are MDHEN and SYDVKM. From V the trimming removes 6 bases and from J it removes 8 bases, while the gene matches leave 10 bases of the junction unaccounted for. The CDR3 runs 15 amino acids, cysteine and phenylalanine included. The CDR3 DNA has 45 bases and is translated from base 1. The cohort comprised fewer than 700 healthy bone marrow donors. Cohort members were all nominally healthy when sampled, although unrecorded immune exposures were likely present. The donor tested CMV seronegative, placing the donor among the 350 to 400 seronegative members of the cohort. Every donor gave a peripheral blood sample, and the peripheral blood mononuclear cells from that sample were used for TCR beta sequencing. Genomic DNA extraction from the blood cell samples was performed with the Qiagen DNeasy Blood Extraction Kit. Libraries were constructed by the immunoSEQ multiplex PCR assay. For the multiplex PCR, a mixture combining 60 forward primers for TCR Vbeta segments and 13 reverse primers for TCR Jbeta segments was used. The CDR3 region of rearranged TCR beta genes was amplified from genomic DNA by a multiplex PCR assay. The Illumina HiSeq System was used to sequence the amplified TCR beta libraries as 87-base-pair reads. From the authors' description of their analysis: In a later analysis, tens of millions of unique TCR beta chains were counted across the 690 or so repertoires, and about 10 million of these chains were shared by at least two donors. To remove PCR and sequencing errors, raw reads were error-corrected and collapsed into unique sequences using a nearest-neighbor algorithm that merged closely related sequences. CDR3 sequences were aligned to IMGT reference sequences to assign V, D and J gene segments. For a sequence to be retained, a match of at least six nucleotides to both a V gene segment and a J gene segment was required. Rearrangements were classified as productive when the CDR3 lacked stop codons and remained in frame with V and J, and all other rearrangements were classified as non-productive. CDR3 was defined according to IMGT convention as the region running from the second conserved V-encoded cysteine to the conserved J-encoded phenylalanine. In an earlier analysis of around 540 of the donors, sequences lacking an unambiguous match to a single V gene segment were excluded. An earlier analysis of about 600 of the donors called V segments functional above 56.7% productive rearrangements and segregating when the between-donor standard deviation exceeded 5%. A statistical classification framework was built to diagnose cytomegalovirus status from the catalog of TCR beta chain sequences. In a later analysis, V and J genes were assigned by comparing TCR nucleotide sequences against IMGT/GENE-DB human TR gene sequences. The TCRdist pipeline was used in a later analysis to assign CDR3 sequences and most-parsimonious VDJ recombination scenarios. In a later analysis, each TCR beta chain was defined by its CDR3 amino acid sequence together with its V-gene family, and reads lacking a unique V-gene family were excluded. In a later analysis, around 650 highly shared, low-generation-probability nucleotide sequences were removed to address suspected cross-contamination and a sequencing artifact. For each public chain, a later analysis derived a clonal expansion index from normalized ranks of inferred template counts within each repertoire. In a later analysis, generation probabilities were computed with a VDJ recombination model fitted to out-of-frame rearrangements, and the resulting probabilities were checked against IGoR. In a later analysis, TCR-TCR, TCR-HLA and TCR-CMV co-occurrence was scored with hypergeometric tests, and a repertoire-size bias correction was applied to TCR pairs. In a later analysis, false discovery rates were estimated by permuting HLA or CMV assignments 20 times. In a later analysis, co-occurring TCRs were grouped with DBSCAN, and TCRdist sequence similarity was added when clustering was performed within HLA-allele-positive subsets. For co-occurrence clustering, repertoires with fewer than 30,000 or more than 120,000 public chains were excluded, along with a handful of repertoires with anomalous nucleotide sharing. TCRdb holds this immuneACCESS table with in-frame rearrangements only. Some clones are missing; in checked studies, unresolved V genes explain under half, and the rest has no known cause. V, J and clone size were drawn from that table, and D and trimming were deduced from the DNA. The sample table shows some 190,000 clones, and approximately 86% are seen once. The ten largest account for roughly 0.34% of the sample.

This chain joins TRBV28 to TRBJ2-1; a stretch of 10 junction bases matches TRBD2. Sample: PBMCs. The clonotype originates from a woman in her thirties in good health and CMV-seronegative. The CDR3 region: CASSRGTSDWDEQFF. The sequenced DNA: TGTGCCAGCAGCCGGGGGACTAGCGATTGGGATGAGCAGTTCTTC.